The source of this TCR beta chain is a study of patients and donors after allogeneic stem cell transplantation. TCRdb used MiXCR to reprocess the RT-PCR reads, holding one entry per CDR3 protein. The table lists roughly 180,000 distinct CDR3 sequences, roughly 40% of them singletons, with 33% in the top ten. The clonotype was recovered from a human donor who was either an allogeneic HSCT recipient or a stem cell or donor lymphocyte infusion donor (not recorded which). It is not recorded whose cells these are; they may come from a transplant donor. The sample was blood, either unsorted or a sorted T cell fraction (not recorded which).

Here the CDR3 DNA reads TGCAGCGTAGGGGCTCTGAACACTGAAGCTTTCTTT. It yields the protein CSVGALNTEAFF. The J gene is TRBJ1-1, the V gene TRBV29-1, with D possibly being TRBD1 (5 bases). Germline V CDR1 and CDR2: SQVTM, ANQGSEA. This CDR3 comprises 12 residues. V was cut by 6 bases and J by 0 bases, with 8 bases left in between.